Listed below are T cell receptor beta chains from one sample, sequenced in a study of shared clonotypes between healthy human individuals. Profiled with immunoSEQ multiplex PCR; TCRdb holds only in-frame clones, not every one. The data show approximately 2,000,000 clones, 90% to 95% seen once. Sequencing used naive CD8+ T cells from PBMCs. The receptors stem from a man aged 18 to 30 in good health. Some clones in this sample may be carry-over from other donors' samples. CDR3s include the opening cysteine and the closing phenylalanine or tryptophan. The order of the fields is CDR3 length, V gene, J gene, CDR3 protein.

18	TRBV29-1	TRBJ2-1	CSVEGTVNRWGEADEQFF
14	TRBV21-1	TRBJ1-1	CASSKEKGATEAFF
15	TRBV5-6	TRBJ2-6	CASSFGRSGANVLTF
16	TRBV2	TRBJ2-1	CASRLEGLAADNEQFF
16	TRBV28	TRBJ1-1	CASSLGREGYNTEAFF
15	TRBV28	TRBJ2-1	CASSWGQGAHNEQFF
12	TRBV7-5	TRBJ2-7	CVRSRGPMPGNF
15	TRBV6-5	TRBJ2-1	CASSYSIGAGVEQFF
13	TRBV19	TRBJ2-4	CASSPGLSSIQYF
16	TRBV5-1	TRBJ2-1	CASSLTGQPSYNEQFF
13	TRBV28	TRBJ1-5	CASSLLGNQPQHF
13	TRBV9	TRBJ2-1	CASSQTGLNEQFF
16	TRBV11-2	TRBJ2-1	CASSLIEVSAYNEQFF
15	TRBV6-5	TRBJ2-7	CASSSGLAGLYEQYF
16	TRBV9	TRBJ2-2	CASSGRTGLLAGELFF
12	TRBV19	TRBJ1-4	CASAMTNEKLFF
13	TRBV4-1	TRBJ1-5	CASSQGIQQPQHF
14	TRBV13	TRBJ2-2	CASSFRRRTGELFF
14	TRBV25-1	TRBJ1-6	CASSPGVRTYPLHF
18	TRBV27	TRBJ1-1	CASSLFPRDGMKNTEAFF
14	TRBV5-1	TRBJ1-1	CASSLDRSETEAFF